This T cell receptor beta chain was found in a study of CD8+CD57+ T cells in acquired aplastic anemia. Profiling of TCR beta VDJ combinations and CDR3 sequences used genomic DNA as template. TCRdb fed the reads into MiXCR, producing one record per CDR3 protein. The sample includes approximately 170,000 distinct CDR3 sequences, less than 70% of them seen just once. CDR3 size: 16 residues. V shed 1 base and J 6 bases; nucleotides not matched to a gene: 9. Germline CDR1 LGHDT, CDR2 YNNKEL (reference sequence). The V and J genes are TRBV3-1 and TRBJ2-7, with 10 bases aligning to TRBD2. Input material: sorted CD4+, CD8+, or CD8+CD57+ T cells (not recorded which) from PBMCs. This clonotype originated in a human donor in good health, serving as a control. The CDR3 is CASSQGLASGGAEQYF. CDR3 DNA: TGTGCCAGCAGCCAAGGGTTGGCTAGCGGGGGAGCCGAGCAGTACTTC.